Listed below are T cell receptor beta chains from one sample, sequenced in a study of somatic mutations in cytotoxic T cells in rheumatoid arthritis. The data were produced by immunoSEQ multiplex PCR, yet TCRdb's version contains in-frame clones alone and is incomplete. The sample has roughly 15,000 clones, under 85% seen once. The specimen sequenced was CD8+ T cells sorted from blood. The source of these receptors is an adult with rheumatoid arthritis. Both conserved end residues are part of each CDR3. The D gene is left open where the match is weak. The listing skips clone size in some rows; elsewhere it reads once, few, many or a size class.

TRBD1	TRBV7-6	-	TRBJ1-1	CASSLSSGTGFTEAFF	TGTGCCAGCAGCTTATCCTCCGGGACAGGGTTCACTGAAGCTTTCTTT
TRBD1	TRBV6-1	-	TRBJ1-5	CASRAQGVSNQPQHF	TGTGCCAGCAGAGCACAGGGGGTTAGCAATCAGCCCCAGCATTTT
-	TRBV6-1	once	TRBJ2-1	CASSEAPQDEQFF	TGTGCCAGCAGTGAAGCACCGCAGGACGAGCAGTTCTTC
-	TRBV10-2	few	TRBJ2-7	CASSDLGYEQYF	TGCGCCAGCAGCGACCTCGGGTACGAGCAGTACTTC
-	TRBV19	-	TRBJ2-1	CASSIGTGGEQFF	TGTGCCAGTAGTATAGGGACCGGCGGTGAGCAGTTCTTC
-	TRBV10-1	few	TRBJ2-7	CASSAALPYEQYF	TGCGCCAGCAGTGCGGCACTACCTTACGAGCAGTACTTC
TRBD1	TRBV28	-	TRBJ1-5	CASSYRGSNQPQHF	TGTGCCAGCAGTTACAGGGGTAGCAATCAGCCCCAGCATTTT
-	TRBV6-5	-	TRBJ1-1	CASSDTGEAFF	TGTGCCAGCAGCGATACAGGGGAAGCTTTCTTT
-	TRBV27	-	TRBJ2-2	CASSPLVRTNTGELFF	TGTGCCAGCAGTCCCCTGGTCCGAACGAACACCGGGGAGCTGTTTTTT
-	TRBV19	few	TRBJ1-2	CASSMSSSPRYGYTF	TGTGCCAGTAGTATGTCTTCATCACCTCGCTATGGCTACACCTTC
TRBD1	TRBV2	few	TRBJ1-1	CASSGQGTEAFF	TGTGCCAGCAGCGGACAGGGAACTGAAGCTTTCTTT
-	TRBV5-6	-	TRBJ1-1	CASDTGGSTEAFF	TGTGCCAGCGATACTGGGGGCAGCACTGAAGCTTTCTTT
-	TRBV7-9	-	TRBJ1-2	CASSLGGGRWGYTF	TGTGCCAGCAGCTTGGGCGGAGGGCGTTGGGGCTACACCTTC
TRBD2	TRBV18	-	TRBJ2-1	CASSPGGAQGNEQFF	TGTGCCAGCTCACCGGGAGGGGCGCAAGGGAATGAGCAGTTCTTC
-	TRBV27	-	TRBJ2-7	CASSRWASDPYEQYF	TGTGCCAGCAGTCGGTGGGCTAGCGATCCCTACGAGCAGTACTTC
TRBD2	TRBV19	few	TRBJ2-1	CASSISLAGDRYNEQFF	TGTGCCAGTAGTATCTCACTAGCGGGGGACCGCTACAATGAGCAGTTCTTC
-	TRBV6-6	-	TRBJ1-2	CASSYLRIDGYTF	TGTGCCAGCAGTTACTTGAGGATCGATGGCTACACCTTC
TRBD1	TRBV7-9	-	TRBJ1-6	CASSLDRALNSPLHF	TGTGCCAGCAGCCTCGACAGGGCACTTAATTCACCCCTCCACTTT
-	TRBV15	-	TRBJ1-1	CATSHPPNVEAFF	TGTGCCACCAGCCACCCTCCGAACGTGGAAGCTTTCTTT
-	TRBV2	-	TRBJ2-1	CASSEADTYNEQFF	TGTGCCAGCAGTGAGGCTGACACCTACAATGAGCAGTTCTTC
-	TRBV6-5	-	TRBJ2-5	CASTDVIQETQYF	TGTGCCAGCACCGACGTCATCCAAGAGACCCAGTACTTC
-	TRBV5-1	once	TRBJ1-1	CASSSNSREAFF	TGCGCCAGCAGCAGCAATTCCCGCGAAGCTTTCTTT
-	TRBV19	-	TRBJ1-2	CATATDRYGYTF	TGTGCCACCGCGACAGATCGCTATGGCTACACCTTC
-	TRBV15	-	TRBJ2-5	CATSGLLAETQYF	TGTGCCACCAGCGGCTTATTAGCAGAGACCCAGTACTTC
TRBD1	TRBV2	-	TRBJ2-7	CASSEALWTGYEQYF	TGTGCCAGCAGTGAAGCGCTTTGGACAGGGTACGAGCAGTACTTC
TRBD1	TRBV14	-	TRBJ1-2	CASSEGAAYGYTF	TGTGCCAGCAGCGAGGGGGCGGCGTATGGCTACACCTTC
-	TRBV4-1	-	TRBJ1-3	CASSQVGRSGNTIYF	TGCGCCAGCAGCCAAGTGGGGCGTTCTGGAAACACCATATATTTT
TRBD1	TRBV7-9	-	TRBJ2-1	CASSRRQGHNEQFF	TGTGCCAGCAGCCGTCGACAGGGACACAATGAGCAGTTCTTC
-	TRBV4-2	-	TRBJ2-3	CASSQAFGTVSDTQYF	TGTGCCAGCAGCCAAGCCTTCGGAACAGTATCGGATACGCAGTATTTT
-	TRBV19	-	TRBJ2-3	CAISPTGSSTDTQYF	TGTGCCATTAGCCCGACAGGTTCTAGCACAGATACGCAGTATTTT
TRBD1	TRBV2	-	TRBJ2-1	CASSHPPDRVHNEQFF	TGTGCCAGCAGCCACCCCCCTGACAGGGTACACAATGAGCAGTTCTTC
-	TRBV7-8	-	TRBJ2-3	CASSQRRGLTDTQYF	TGTGCCAGCAGTCAACGGAGGGGGCTCACAGATACGCAGTATTTT
-	TRBV9	-	TRBJ2-3	CASSVLAGATDTQYF	TGTGCCAGCAGCGTATTGGCGGGTGCCACAGATACGCAGTATTTT
TRBD2	TRBV9	-	TRBJ2-3	CASSANLAGGRTDTQYF	TGTGCCAGCAGCGCCAACCTAGCGGGGGGGCGCACAGATACGCAGTATTTT
-	TRBV7-9	-	TRBJ1-2	CASSQPTEPINYGYTF	TGTGCCAGCAGCCAACCGACAGAGCCGATTAACTATGGCTACACCTTC
-	TRBV6-5	few	TRBJ1-1	CASSFTMVNTEAFF	TGTGCCAGCAGTTTTACGATGGTGAACACTGAAGCTTTCTTT
-	TRBV28	medium-sized	TRBJ1-6	CASRLFSEISYNSPLHF	TGTGCCAGCAGATTATTCAGTGAGATCTCCTATAATTCACCCCTCCACTTT
-	TRBV7-9	-	TRBJ2-1	CASSLASYNEQFF	TGTGCCAGCAGCTTAGCCTCCTACAATGAGCAGTTCTTC
-	TRBV28	-	TRBJ2-2	CASSLHPAGAAGELFF	TGTGCCAGCAGTTTACACCCTGCAGGGGCGGCCGGGGAGCTGTTTTTT